What follows are 24 T cell receptor beta chains derived from one specimen sequenced in a study of blood T cell repertoires in COVID-19. Sequencing used immunoSEQ multiplex PCR; TCRdb keeps in-frame clones, though not all of them. The sample records about 150,000 clones, about 86% being singletons. Material: peripheral blood. These receptors all come from a woman aged 55-75 years with acute or convalescent COVID-19.

V is TRBV3-1 (or the pseudogene TRBV3-2) and J is TRBJ1-1, with D perhaps TRBD1 (5 bases). Germline V gene data show CDR1 as LGHDT and CDR2 as YNNKEL (reference sequence). This CDR3 region has 13 residues. V was shortened by 2 bases and J by 11 bases, with 15 bases between the two germline ends. The CDR3: CASSQTTVFKAFF. The CDR3 coding sequence is TGTGCCAGCAGCCAAACGACAGTTTTTAAGGCTTTCTTT.

V is TRBV29-1 and J is TRBJ1-3; no definite D call. CDR1 and CDR2 from the germline V gene are SQVTM and ANQGSEA. The CDR3 is 13 residues long. V was pared by 4 bases and J by 7 bases, with 14 bases between. The CDR3 nucleotides are TGCAGCGTTGTATTCCCGGGAACGAACACCATATATTTT. Its protein product is CSVVFPGTNTIYF.

The chain combines TRBV27 with TRBJ2-1; 9 nucleotides line up with TRBD1. Trimming cost V 5 bases and J 3 bases; bases outside gene matches: 8. The CDR3 is 16 residues long. Germline lookup yields CDR1 MNHEY and CDR2 SMNVEV (reference sequence). This CDR3 is CASSPGTGIYYNEQFF. For the CDR3, the DNA is TGTGCCAGCAGTCCCGGGACAGGGATTTACTACAATGAGCAGTTCTTC.

The V gene is TRBV30, the J gene TRBJ2-2, with 9 bases fitting TRBD2. Germline V gives CDR1 GTSNPN, CDR2 SVGIG (reference sequence). The CDR3 sequence is 17 residues long. J lost 3 bases, V lost 2 bases, and 10 bases had no gene match. The CDR3 DNA reads as TGTGCCTGGAGTCGCACACCGGGACTAGCTGACACCGGGGAGCTGTTTTTT. Amino acid sequence: CAWSRTPGLADTGELFF.

The sample holds one count of this clone. The chain links TRBV12-3 or TRBV12-4 to TRBJ2-1, with D perhaps TRBD2 (5 bases). V lost 3 bases to trimming and J lost 8 bases, with 8 bases between them. The CDR3 loop spans 12 amino acids. The chain's CDR3 is CASSFAGDEQFF. The CDR3 DNA follows: TGTGCCAGCAGTTTCGCCGGGGATGAGCAGTTCTTC.

The chain employs TRBV6-5 and TRBJ1-2; 8 positions agree with TRBD1. The J segment lost 4 bases and the V segment lost 6 bases, leaving 7 bases of the junction unmatched. In germline, CDR1 is MNHEY, CDR2 SVGAGI. The CDR3 totals 14 residues. Here the CDR3 DNA reads TGTGCCAGCAGGAGAGACAGGGGAGGCTATGGCTACACCTTC. Translation: CASRRDRGGYGYTF.

The chain employs TRBV5-6 and TRBJ2-7; D is perhaps TRBD2 (6 bases). The length of the CDR3 is 14 residues. Trimming shortened V by 5 bases and J by 0 bases, and 12 bases separated the two germline ends. CDR1 and CDR2 (germline): SGHDT, YYEEEE. The CDR3 is CASSPGVGSYEQYF. The CDR3 region has the DNA TGTGCCAGCAGTCCGGGGGTGGGCTCCTACGAGCAGTACTTC.

The gene calls are TRBV7-3 and TRBJ1-1; 12 nucleotides align to TRBD1. The CDR3 runs 13 residues. Trimming at V came to 5 bases and at J to 9 bases, leaving 4 bases not matched to a gene. In germline, CDR1 is SGHTA, CDR2 FQGTGA. This CDR3 reads CASSPGTGGKAFF. Written as DNA, the CDR3 is TGTGCCAGCAGCCCGGGGACAGGGGGCAAAGCTTTCTTT.

The chain is built from TRBV24-1 and TRBJ2-2; 9 bases line up with TRBD1. The CDR3 sequence is 15 residues long. J was trimmed by 4 bases and V by 2 bases; bases with no gene match: 1. Germline V gives CDR1 KGHDR, CDR2 SFDVKD. The CDR3 sequence is CATSDSTGGTGELFF. CDR3 DNA: TGTGCCACCAGTGATTCGACAGGGGGCACCGGGGAGCTGTTTTTT.

This clone was counted a few times. The chain joins TRBV6-5 to TRBJ2-1, with a weak D call TRBD2 (6 bases). With 8 bases removed from V and 7 bases from J, the gap between germline ends came to 18 bases. The germline CDR1 and CDR2 sequences are MNHEY and SVGAGI. CDR3 length: 14 residues. The CDR3 DNA reads TGTGCCAGCGGCGGGCTTAGCGGCGGAAATGAGCAGTTCTTC. This translates into CASGGLSGGNEQFF.

This chain links TRBV3-1 (or the pseudogene TRBV3-2) with TRBJ1-6; D unclear. Germline-derived CDR1 and CDR2 are LGHDT and YNNKEL (reference sequence). V lost 4 bases and J 5 bases, leaving 12 bases between the germline ends. The length of the CDR3 is 15 residues. CDR3 bases: TGTGCCAGCAGCCCGTCGGCGGCGAATAATTCACCCCTCCACTTT. Encoded protein: CASSPSAANNSPLHF.

This clone was counted a few times. The rearrangement joins TRBV6-1 to TRBJ2-7, with 7 bases aligning to TRBD1. Germline lookup yields CDR1 MNHNS and CDR2 SASEGT. The junction had 3 bases not matched to a gene; V was cut back by 1 base and J by 0 bases. The CDR3 is made up of 15 amino acids. CDR3 DNA: TGTGCCAGCAGTGAAGGACAGGGATCCTCCTACGAGCAGTACTTC. This encodes CASSEGQGSSYEQYF.

This clone was observed a few times. This chain uses TRBV18 with TRBJ2-7; 9 bases agree with TRBD1. Per germline, CDR1 KGHSH and CDR2 LQKENI. The CDR3 consists of 16 residues. The junction had 12 bases not matched to a gene; V was cut back by 6 bases and J by 3 bases. CDR3 sequence reads: CASSIQQGAGFYEQYV. CDR3 in DNA: TGTGCCAGCTCCATCCAACAGGGGGCTGGGTTCTACGAGCAGTACGTC.

The chain links TRBV19 to TRBJ1-4, with a tentative D call TRBD1 (6 bases). Trimming removed 7 bases at V and 6 bases at J, with 21 bases between. This CDR3 has 16 residues. CDR1 LNHDA and CDR2 SQIVND come from the germline V gene (reference sequence). The CDR3 spells CASTIGTLLPDEKLFF. Here the CDR3 DNA reads TGTGCCAGTACAATAGGGACACTACTACCTGATGAAAAACTGTTTTTT.

The rearrangement joins TRBV15 to TRBJ1-4; D might be TRBD1 (5 bases). Deletions cut 2 bases from V and 8 bases from J, with 12 bases between. The germline V gene has CDR1 LNHNV and CDR2 YYDKDF (reference sequence). The CDR3 is 14 amino acids. In DNA form, the CDR3 reads TGTGCCACCAGCAGACCAGGGCTCGGGGAAAAACTGTTTTTT. It specifies CATSRPGLGEKLFF. Looking up the rest from reference TRBV15 and TRBJ1-4 gives the full variable domain: DAMVIQNPRYQVTQFGKPVTLSCSQTLNHNVMYWYQQKSSQAPKLLFHYYDKDFNNEADTPDNFQSRRPNTSFCFLDIRSPGLGDTAMYLCATSRPGLGEKLFFGSGTQLSVL.

The V and J genes are TRBV5-4 and TRBJ1-6; D not certain. CDR1 is SGHNT, CDR2 YYREEE, per germline (reference sequence). V was pared by 0 bases and J by 10 bases, with 8 bases between. The CDR3 runs 13 residues. This CDR3 reads CASSLDETSPLHF. CDR3 in DNA: TGTGCCAGCAGCTTGGACGAAACATCACCCCTCCACTTT.

The chain links TRBV7-9 to TRBJ2-3; 7 nucleotides align to TRBD1. V gave up 6 bases and J gave up 1 base; unmatched junction bases: 10. CDR3 length equals 16 residues. Germline CDR1 SEHNR, CDR2 FQNEAQ (reference sequence). CDR3 nucleotide sequence: TGTGCCAGCAGTCGATTCTTCACAGGGGGCACAGATACGCAGTATTTT. Its translation: CASSRFFTGGTDTQYF.

The genes are TRBV12-3 or TRBV12-4 and TRBJ1-5; D call uncertain. V was clipped by 4 bases and J by 6 bases, with 10 bases between them. This CDR3 is 13 amino acids long. CDR3 loop: CASSSTGGQPQHF. The CDR3 DNA is TGTGCCAGCAGTTCTACTGGTGGTCAGCCCCAGCATTTT.

This clone was detected only a few times. This chain links TRBV15 with TRBJ1-6; 10 nucleotides agree with TRBD1. Germline V gene sequence: CDR1 LNHNV, CDR2 YYDKDF (reference sequence). Trimming cost V 3 bases and J 10 bases; bases outside gene matches: 6. The CDR3 is 15 residues long. CDR3 protein: CATSRVTGGGSPLHF. For the CDR3, the DNA is TGTGCCACCAGCAGGGTGACAGGGGGCGGATCACCCCTCCACTTT.

The rearrangement uses TRBV5-1 and TRBJ1-1; D is perhaps TRBD1 (6 bases). CDR3 length: 15 residues. Trimming removed 3 bases at V and 1 base at J, with 13 bases between. Germline CDR1 reads SGHRS; CDR2 reads YFSETQ. The CDR3 DNA sequence: TGCGCCAGCAGCTCTACGGGGACACAGAACACTGAAGCTTTCTTT. This sequence encodes CASSSTGTQNTEAFF.

The chain combines TRBV18 with TRBJ2-7; 10 bases are a match to TRBD1. Trimming removed 0 bases from V and 6 bases from J; junction bases left unmatched: 8. The CDR3 is 16 residues long. CDR1 and CDR2 from the germline V gene are KGHSH and LQKENI. The CDR3 sequence is CASSPPATGGRGEQYF. Here the CDR3 DNA reads TGTGCCAGCTCACCACCTGCGACAGGGGGCCGGGGCGAGCAGTACTTC.

V and J are TRBV2 and TRBJ2-6, with TRBD1 as a possible D gene (6 bases). CDR3 length equals 16 residues. Germline V gene data show CDR1 as SNHLY and CDR2 as FYNNEI. With 0 bases removed from V and 2 bases from J, the gap between germline ends came to 8 bases. CDR3 amino acids: CASSEAGGAGANVLTF. The CDR3 DNA reads TGTGCCAGCAGTGAAGCAGGGGGTGCTGGGGCCAACGTCCTGACTTTC.

This clone occurred once. One end of the junction is discordant with germline, which a read error may explain. This chain links TRBV19 with TRBJ1-1; TRBD1 agrees at 7 bases. The CDR3 totals 15 residues. Germline V CDR1 and CDR2: LNHDA, SQIVND (reference sequence). CDR3 in amino acids: CTSSLRQGLNTEAFF. The CDR3 region has the DNA TGTACCAGTAGTTTGCGACAGGGACTGAACACTGAAGCTTTCTTT. The full variable domain, in which reference TRBV19 and TRBJ1-1 provide the parts outside the CDR3, is DGGITQSPKYLFRKEGQNVTLSCEQNLNHDAMYWYRQDPGQGLRLIYYSQIVNDFQKGDIAEGYSVSREKKESFPLTVTSAQKNPTAFYLCTSSLRQGLNTEAFFGQGTRLTVV.

This chain connects TRBV5-6 to TRBJ2-3, with 10 bases fitting TRBD2. Germline trimming cut 4 bases from V and 2 bases from J; bases unmatched to any gene: 7. The CDR3 contains 16 residues. CDR1 is SGHDT, CDR2 YYEEEE, per germline. The CDR3 nucleotides read TGTGCCAGCAGCCCCAGCGGGGGGGCCATCACAGATACGCAGTATTTT. It translates to CASSPSGGAITDTQYF.